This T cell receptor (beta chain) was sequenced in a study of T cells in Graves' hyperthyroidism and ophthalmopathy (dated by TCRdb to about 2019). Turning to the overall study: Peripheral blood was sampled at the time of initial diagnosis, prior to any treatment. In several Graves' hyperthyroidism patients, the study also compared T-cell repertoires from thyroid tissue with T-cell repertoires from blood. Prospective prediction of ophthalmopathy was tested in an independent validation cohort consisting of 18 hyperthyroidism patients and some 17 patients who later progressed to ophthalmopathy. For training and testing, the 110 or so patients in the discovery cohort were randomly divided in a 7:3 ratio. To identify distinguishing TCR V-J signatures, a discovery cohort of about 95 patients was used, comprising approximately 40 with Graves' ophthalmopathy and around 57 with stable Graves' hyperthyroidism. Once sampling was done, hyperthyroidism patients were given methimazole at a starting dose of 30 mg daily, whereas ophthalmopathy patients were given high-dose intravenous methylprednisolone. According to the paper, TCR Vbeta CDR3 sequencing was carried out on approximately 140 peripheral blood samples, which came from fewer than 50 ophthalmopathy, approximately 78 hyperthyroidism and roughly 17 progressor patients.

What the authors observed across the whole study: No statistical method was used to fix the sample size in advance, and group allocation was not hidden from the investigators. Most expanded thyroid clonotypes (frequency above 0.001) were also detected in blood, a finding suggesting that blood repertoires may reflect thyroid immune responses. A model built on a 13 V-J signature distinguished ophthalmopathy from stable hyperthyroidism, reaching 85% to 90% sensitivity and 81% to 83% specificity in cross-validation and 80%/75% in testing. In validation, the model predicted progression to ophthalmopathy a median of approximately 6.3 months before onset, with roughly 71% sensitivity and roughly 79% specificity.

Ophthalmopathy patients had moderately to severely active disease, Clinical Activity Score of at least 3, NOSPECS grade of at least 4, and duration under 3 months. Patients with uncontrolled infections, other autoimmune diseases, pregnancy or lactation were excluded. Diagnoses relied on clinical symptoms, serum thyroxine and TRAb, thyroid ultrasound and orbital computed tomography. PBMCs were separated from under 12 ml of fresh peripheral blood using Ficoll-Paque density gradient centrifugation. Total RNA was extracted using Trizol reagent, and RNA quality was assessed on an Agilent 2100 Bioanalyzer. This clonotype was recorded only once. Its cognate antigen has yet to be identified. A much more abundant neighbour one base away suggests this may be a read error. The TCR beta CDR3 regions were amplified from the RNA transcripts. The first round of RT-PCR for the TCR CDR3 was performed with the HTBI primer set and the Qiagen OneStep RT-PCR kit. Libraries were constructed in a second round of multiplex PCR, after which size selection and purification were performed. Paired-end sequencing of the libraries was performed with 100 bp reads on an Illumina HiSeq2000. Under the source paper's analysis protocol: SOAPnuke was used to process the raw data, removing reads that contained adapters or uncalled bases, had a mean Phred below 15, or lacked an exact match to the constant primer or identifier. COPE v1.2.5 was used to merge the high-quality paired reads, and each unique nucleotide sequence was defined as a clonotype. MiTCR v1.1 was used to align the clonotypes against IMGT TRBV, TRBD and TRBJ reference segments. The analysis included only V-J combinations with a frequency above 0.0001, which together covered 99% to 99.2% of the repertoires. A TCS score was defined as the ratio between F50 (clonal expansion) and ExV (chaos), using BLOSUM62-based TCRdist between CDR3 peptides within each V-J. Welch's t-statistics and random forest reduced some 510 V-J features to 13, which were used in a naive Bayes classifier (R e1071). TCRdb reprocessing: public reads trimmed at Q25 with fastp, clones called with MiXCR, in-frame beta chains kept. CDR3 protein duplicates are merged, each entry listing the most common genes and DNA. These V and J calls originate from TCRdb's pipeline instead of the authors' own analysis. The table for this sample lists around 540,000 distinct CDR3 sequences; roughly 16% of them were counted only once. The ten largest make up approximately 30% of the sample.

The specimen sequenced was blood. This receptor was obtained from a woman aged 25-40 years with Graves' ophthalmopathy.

The nucleotide sequence is given as TGCAGTGCTCCTGACAGCCAGAATGGAAAACTGTTTTTT. Its product reads: CSAPDSQNGKLFF. The chain was built from TRBV20-1 and TRBJ1-4; 5 matching bases give a weak D call of TRBD1. CDR1 is given as DFQATT and CDR2 as SNEGSKA, both from the germline V gene (reference sequence). The CDR3 starts with the cysteine, ends with the phenylalanine, and has 13 residues. Just the 39-base CDR3 DNA is kept, in frame starting at base 1.